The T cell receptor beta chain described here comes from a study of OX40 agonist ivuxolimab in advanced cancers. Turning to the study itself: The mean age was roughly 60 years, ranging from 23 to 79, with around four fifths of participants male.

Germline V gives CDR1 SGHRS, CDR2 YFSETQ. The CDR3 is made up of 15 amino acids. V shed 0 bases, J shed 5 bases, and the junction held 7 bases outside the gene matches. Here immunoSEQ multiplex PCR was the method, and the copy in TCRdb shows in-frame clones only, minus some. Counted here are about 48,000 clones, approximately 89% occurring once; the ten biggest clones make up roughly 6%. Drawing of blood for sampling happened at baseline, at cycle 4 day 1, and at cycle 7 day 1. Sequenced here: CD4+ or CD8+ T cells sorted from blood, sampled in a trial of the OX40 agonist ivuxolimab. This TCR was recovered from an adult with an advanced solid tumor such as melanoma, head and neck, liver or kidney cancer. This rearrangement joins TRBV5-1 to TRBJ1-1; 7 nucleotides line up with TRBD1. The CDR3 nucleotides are TGCGCCAGCAGCTTGGCATCCCAGGGGGGGACTGAAGCTTTCTTT. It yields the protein CASSLASQGGTEAFF.